The present T cell receptor beta chain was sequenced within a study of radiotherapy plus CTLA-4 blockade in lung cancer. Study overall: Overall, roughly 17% of patients showed an objective response, while approximately 28% attained disease control. Findings and caveats of the study: There was expansion of tumor-derived TCR clones in blood after radiotherapy plus ipilimumab. How blood T cell clones changed early, along with interferon-beta, reportedly forecast response best.

Those with chemo-refractory metastatic non-small-cell lung cancer were treated with focal radiation combined with CTLA-4 blockade using ipilimumab. The CDR3 has 15 residues. V lost 6 bases, J lost 0 bases, and 6 bases stayed unmatched. Per germline, CDR1 ENHRY and CDR2 SYGVKD. To note about this clone: Antigen specificity is unknown.

Profiling relied on immunoSEQ multiplex PCR, and the TCRdb table lists in-frame clones only, not all of them. Seen here are about 49,000 clones, 70% to 90% observed once, and the top ten hold roughly 26%. This receptor was identified in a human donor with non-small cell lung cancer whose response to radiotherapy plus ipilimumab could not be evaluated. The chain joins TRBV10-3 to TRBJ2-3, with 7 bases aligning to TRBD1. The sample here was peripheral blood, taken from a patient treated with radiotherapy plus ipilimumab. In nucleotides, the CDR3 is TGTGCCATCAGGCCGGACAGGTCAAGCACAGATACGCAGTATTTT. Translating gives CAIRPDRSSTDTQYF.